This TCR beta chain appears in the sequencing data of a study of cytomegalovirus exposure and HLA in healthy donors. This clone has just one count. The antigen is not known. Germline V lookup: CDR1 LNHDA, CDR2 SQIVND (reference sequence). The ends were cut back, 8 bases at V and 0 bases at J, with 19 bases in the middle. The CDR3 length is 16 residues. 13 Jbeta primers and 60 Vbeta primers were used for the PCR. The table came from immunoSEQ multiplex PCR; TCRdb's copy has only in-frame clones and leaves some out. This table has some 130,000 clones, around 82% appearing once. General observations from the study: According to an earlier analysis, most TCR beta V segments yielded productive rearrangements about 87% or about 30% of the time.

The sequence came from a male donor in good health and CMV-seropositive. Sequences were obtained from PBMCs. The chain joins TRBV19 to TRBJ1-1; TRBD1 is a possible D gene (5 bases). The chain's CDR3 is CASRLGGTPLNTEAFF. DNA of the CDR3: TGTGCCAGTCGCCTGGGGGGGACGCCATTGAACACTGAAGCTTTCTTT.